The 18 T cell receptor beta chains below come from one sample, sequenced in a study of blood T cell repertoires in COVID-19. The data were produced by immunoSEQ multiplex PCR, yet TCRdb's version contains in-frame clones alone and is incomplete. This sample has roughly 220,000 clones; about 90% occur once, and the top ten carry about 15%. The sequenced sample consisted of PBMCs or T cells enriched from blood (not recorded which). The receptors originated from a man in his thirties or forties who had been exposed to COVID-19.

V and J are TRBV5-1 and TRBJ1-2; TRBD1 aligns across 9 bases. The ends lost 5 bases at V and 6 bases at J; junction bases unmatched: 8. CDR1 and CDR2 from the germline V gene are SGHRS and YFSETQ. This CDR3 has 14 residues. The CDR3 DNA sequence: TGCGCCAGCAGACTCACAGGGGGCGAGGATGGCTACACCTTC. Residues: CASRLTGGEDGYTF. Using reference TRBV5-1 and TRBJ1-2 for the parts outside the CDR3, the full variable domain is KAGVTQTPRYLIKTRGQQVTLSCSPISGHRSVSWYQQTPGQGLQFLFEYFSETQRNKGNFPGRFSGRQFSNSRSEMNVSTLELGDSALYLCASRLTGGEDGYTFGSGTRLTVV.

This rearrangement joins TRBV4-2 to TRBJ2-7, with 7 bases lining up with TRBD1. V lost 0 bases and J lost 5; bases outside the gene matches: 7. The CDR3 consists of 15 residues. Germline values: CDR1 LGHNA, CDR2 YNFKEQ. The CDR3 DNA is TGTGCCAGCAGCCAAGACTTTCTAACAGGGGACGAGCAGTACTTC. This gives the protein CASSQDFLTGDEQYF.

CDR3 bases: TGCGCCAGCAGTGAGACCACCGGGTACGAGCAGTACTTC. This encodes CASSETTGYEQYF. The rearrangement links TRBV10-1 to TRBJ2-7; no definite D call. V lost 2 bases, J lost 4 bases, and 9 bases lay in between. CDR1 is WNHNN, CDR2 SYGVQD, per germline (reference sequence). CDR3 length equals 13 residues.

The V gene is TRBV5-5, the J gene TRBJ1-2; 9 nucleotides agree with TRBD1. The length of the CDR3 is 13 residues. With V trimmed by 0 bases and J by 9 bases, 3 bases remained unmatched. Looked up from germline, CDR1 is SGHKS and CDR2 is YYEKEE (reference sequence). Here the CDR3 reads CASSLGDRDRYTF. The CDR3 DNA is TGTGCCAGCAGCTTGGGGGACAGGGATCGCTACACCTTC.

The J gene is TRBJ1-5, the V gene TRBV7-9; no reliable D call. The CDR3 extends over 14 amino acids. Germline V lookup: CDR1 SEHNR, CDR2 FQNEAQ (reference sequence). Trimming left V 3 bases short and J 6 bases short, with 12 bases between. This CDR3 reads CASSLYPNGQPQHF. The CDR3, as DNA: TGTGCCAGCAGCTTGTATCCCAACGGTCAGCCCCAGCATTTT.

V and J are TRBV4-1 and TRBJ1-5, with TRBD1 as a possible D gene (6 bases). V was pared by 0 bases and J by 8 bases, with 14 bases between. The CDR3 loop spans 15 amino acids. Germline-derived CDR1 and CDR2 are MGHRA and YSYEKL. For the CDR3, the DNA is TGCGCCAGCAGCCAAGATAACCAGGGGCAGGAGCCCCAGCATTTT. Its translation: CASSQDNQGQEPQHF.

The CDR3 protein is CASSQVPDRVGETQYF. CDR3 DNA sequence: TGCGCCAGCAGCCAAGTACCCGACAGGGTGGGAGAGACCCAGTACTTC. The chain combines TRBV4-1 with TRBJ2-5, with 7 bases fitting TRBD1. The CDR3 covers 16 residues. V dropped 1 base and J dropped 4; count of bases not matched to a gene: 9. Germline CDR1 is MGHRA and CDR2 is YSYEKL.

V and J are TRBV21-1 and TRBJ2-2; TRBD1, the table's D call, was not compared with the DNA. TRBV21-1 corresponds to a pseudogene. The CDR3 length is 19 residues. The CDR3 nucleotides are TGTGCCAGCAGCAAATTTTACCGGGACAGCGATTGGAACACCGGGGAGCTGTTTTTT. As protein: CASSKFYRDSDWNTGELFF.

The genes are TRBV28 and TRBJ1-1, with a tentative D call TRBD1 (6 bases). V lost 10 bases, J lost 9 bases, and 18 bases lay in between. Per the germline V gene, CDR1 is MDHEN and CDR2 is SYDVKM. The CDR3 has 12 amino acids. This CDR3 reads CAITGQFPKAFF. CDR3 DNA: TGTGCCATAACGGGACAATTCCCTAAAGCTTTCTTT.

The V call is TRBV5-5, the J call TRBJ1-1, with D unresolved. This CDR3 has 12 residues. Germline V lookup: CDR1 SGHKS, CDR2 YYEKEE (reference sequence). The V gene lost 4 bases and the J gene lost 3 bases, with 7 bases spanning the gap. The CDR3 region is CASSQEDTEAFF. The CDR3 coding sequence is TGTGCCAGCAGCCAGGAGGACACTGAAGCTTTCTTT.

This chain uses TRBV15 with TRBJ2-7; D perhaps matches TRBD2 (5 bases). This CDR3 has 14 residues. Per the germline V gene, CDR1 is LNHNV and CDR2 is YYDKDF (reference sequence). Deletions cut 1 base from V and 2 bases from J, with 9 bases between. The CDR3 DNA reads as TGTGCCACCAGCAGAGGAAGGGAGCCCTACGAGCAGTACTTC. As protein: CATSRGREPYEQYF.

This chain connects TRBV2 to TRBJ1-5; 9 nucleotides agree with TRBD1. V lost 8 bases and J lost 3; bases outside the gene matches: 5. From germline, CDR1 is SNHLY and CDR2 FYNNEI. The CDR3 loop spans 14 amino acids. DNA of the CDR3: TGTGCCAGCGGGGACAGGGCTTTCAATCAGCCCCAGCATTTT. It translates to CASGDRAFNQPQHF.

This chain links TRBV6-1 with TRBJ1-1; D is ambiguous. The CDR3 loop spans 15 amino acids. Looked up from germline, CDR1 is MNHNS and CDR2 is SASEGT. Trimming removed 1 base at V and 1 base at J, with 10 bases between. CDR3 nucleotides: TGTGCCAGCAGTGAAGGGGTCTGGAGGAACACTGAAGCTTTCTTT. Translating it yields CASSEGVWRNTEAFF.

This clone was seen once. The chain employs TRBV19 and TRBJ2-2; TRBD2 matches at 12 bases. With 4 bases clipped from V and 5 bases from J, the junction kept 14 bases outside the gene matches. CDR3 length: 19 amino acids. Germline lookup yields CDR1 LNHDA and CDR2 SQIVND (reference sequence). This chain's CDR3 is CASSTWTSGAPRRTGELFF. The CDR3 DNA is TGTGCCAGTAGTACGTGGACTAGCGGGGCCCCAAGGAGGACCGGGGAGCTGTTTTTT.

V gene TRBV19 combines with J gene TRBJ1-5; D perhaps matches TRBD1 (5 bases). Germline values: CDR1 LNHDA, CDR2 SQIVND (reference sequence). Trimming stripped 8 bases from V and 1 base from J, with 15 bases between. The CDR3 extends over 15 amino acids. DNA of the CDR3: TGTGCCAGTCGTACGGGAGGGGCCAGCAATCAGCCCCAGCATTTT. Its protein product is CASRTGGASNQPQHF.

The genes are TRBV6-4 and TRBJ2-1; 10 bases match TRBD2. This CDR3 has 15 residues. The germline V gene encodes CDR1 MRHNA and CDR2 SNTAGT. After removal of 0 bases from V and 7 bases from J, the junction contained 3 bases not matched to a gene. This CDR3 is CASSDSERGGNEQFF. CDR3 in DNA: TGTGCCAGCAGTGACTCGGAGCGGGGGGGAAATGAGCAGTTCTTC.

This chain connects TRBV11-2 to TRBJ1-2, with TRBD1 matching 8 bases. CDR1 and CDR2 from the germline V gene are SGHAT and FQNNGV. J was trimmed by 7 bases and V by 3 bases; bases with no gene match: 10. This CDR3 region has 15 residues. The CDR3 DNA reads as TGTGCCAGCAGCTTTACTCTCGGCAGGGGGCTTGGCTACACCTTC. This codes for CASSFTLGRGLGYTF.

The chain joins TRBV7-9 to TRBJ1-1; D is uncertain. The ends were cut back, 3 bases at V and 3 bases at J, with 5 bases in the middle. Looked up from germline, CDR1 is SEHNR and CDR2 is FQNEAQ (reference sequence). The CDR3 is 12 amino acids. The DNA for the CDR3 is TGTGCCAGCAGCTTCTCTGACACTGAAGCTTTCTTT. Translation: CASSFSDTEAFF.